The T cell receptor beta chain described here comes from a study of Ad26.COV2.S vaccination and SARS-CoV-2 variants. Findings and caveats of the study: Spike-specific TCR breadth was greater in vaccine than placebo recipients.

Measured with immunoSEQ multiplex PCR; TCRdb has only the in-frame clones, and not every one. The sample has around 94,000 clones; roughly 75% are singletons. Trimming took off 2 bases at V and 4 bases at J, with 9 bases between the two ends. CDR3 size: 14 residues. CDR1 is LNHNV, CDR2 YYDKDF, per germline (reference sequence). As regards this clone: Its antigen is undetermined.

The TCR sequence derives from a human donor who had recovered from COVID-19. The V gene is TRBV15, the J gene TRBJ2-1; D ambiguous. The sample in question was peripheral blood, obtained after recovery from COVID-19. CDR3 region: CATSRSNTYNEQFF. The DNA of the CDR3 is TGTGCCACCAGCAGATCTAACACGTACAATGAGCAGTTCTTC.